This T cell receptor beta chain was retrieved from a study of molecular identifiers for immune sequencing clone quantification. Across the study: Replicates partitioned RNA from approximately 20,000 or 98,000 naive CD8 cells into five parts, sequencing four.

Researchers sorted naive CD8 T cells as cells that were CD8+CD4-CCR7+CD45RA+. This clonotype appeared once. As yet, its antigen is unknown. The germline gene is not matched at one end of the junction; a read error may be the cause. Library preparation followed earlier protocols using designated TCR primers. TCRdb passed the PCR reads through MiXCR, listing each CDR3 protein once. The top ten clones hold 9.7% of a sample with roughly 100,000 distinct CDR3 sequences, about 32% of them seen once. General study results and limits: Reportedly, one cell's Jurkat TCR RNA was detected within 1,200,000 naive CD8 cells.

CDR3 length equals 15 residues. Germline lookup yields CDR1 DFQATT and CDR2 SNEGSKA (reference sequence). The TCR sequence derives from a human donor in good health. Some libraries in this study had Jurkat cell RNA spiked in. The sample taken for sequencing was naive CD8+ T cells from blood, with Jurkat cell RNA spiked in. The subset is: FACS-sorted CD8+CD4-CCR7+CD45RA+ naive T cells. The rearrangement joins TRBV20-1 to TRBJ2-7, with D perhaps TRBD2 (6 bases). DNA for the CDR3: TGCAGTGCGAGCTCCCGGGACTCGAGCTCCTACGGGCAGTACTTC. This encodes CSASSRDSSSYGQYF.